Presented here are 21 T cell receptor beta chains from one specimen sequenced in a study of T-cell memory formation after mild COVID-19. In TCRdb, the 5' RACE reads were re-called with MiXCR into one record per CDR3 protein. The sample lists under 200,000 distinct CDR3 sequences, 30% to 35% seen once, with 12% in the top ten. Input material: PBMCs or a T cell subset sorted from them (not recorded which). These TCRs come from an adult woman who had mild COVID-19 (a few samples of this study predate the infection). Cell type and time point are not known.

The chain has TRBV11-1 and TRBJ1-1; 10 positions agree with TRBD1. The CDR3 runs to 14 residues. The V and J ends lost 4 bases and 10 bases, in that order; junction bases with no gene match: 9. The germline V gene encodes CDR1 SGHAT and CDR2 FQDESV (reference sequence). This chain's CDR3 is CASSSPDRGILAFF. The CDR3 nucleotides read TGTGCCAGCAGCTCTCCGGACAGGGGGATTTTAGCTTTCTTT.

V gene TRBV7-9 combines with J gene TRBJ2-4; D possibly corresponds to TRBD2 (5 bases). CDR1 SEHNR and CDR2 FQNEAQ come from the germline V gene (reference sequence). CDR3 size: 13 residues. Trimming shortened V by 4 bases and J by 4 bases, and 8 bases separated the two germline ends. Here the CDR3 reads CASSSREKNIQYF. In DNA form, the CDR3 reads TGTGCCAGCAGCTCACGGGAAAAAAACATTCAGTACTTC.

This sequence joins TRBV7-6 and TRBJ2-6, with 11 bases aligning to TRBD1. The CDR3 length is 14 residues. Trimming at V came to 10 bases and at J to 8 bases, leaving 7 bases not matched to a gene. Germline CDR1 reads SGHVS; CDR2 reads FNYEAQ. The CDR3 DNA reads TGTGCCACACCGCGGGACAGGGGGTCCAACGTCCTGACTTTC. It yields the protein CATPRDRGSNVLTF.

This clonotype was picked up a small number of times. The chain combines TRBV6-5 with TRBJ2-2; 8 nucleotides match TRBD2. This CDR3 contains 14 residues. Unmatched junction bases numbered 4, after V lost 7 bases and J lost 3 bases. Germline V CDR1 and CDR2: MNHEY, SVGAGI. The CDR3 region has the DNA TGTGCCAGCACCGAAGCGGGAGACACCGGGGAGCTGTTTTTT. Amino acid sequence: CASTEAGDTGELFF.

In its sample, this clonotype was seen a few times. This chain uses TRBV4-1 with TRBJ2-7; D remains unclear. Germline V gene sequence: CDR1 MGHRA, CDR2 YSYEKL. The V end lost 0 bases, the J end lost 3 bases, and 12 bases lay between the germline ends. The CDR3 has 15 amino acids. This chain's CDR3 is CASSQDSRSGYEQYF. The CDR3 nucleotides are TGCGCCAGCAGCCAAGATTCGCGTTCGGGCTACGAGCAGTACTTC.

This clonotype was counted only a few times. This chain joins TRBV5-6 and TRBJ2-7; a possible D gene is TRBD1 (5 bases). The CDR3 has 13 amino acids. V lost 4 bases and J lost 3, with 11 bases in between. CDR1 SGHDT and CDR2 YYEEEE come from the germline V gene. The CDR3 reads CASSLQDSYEQYF. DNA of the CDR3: TGTGCCAGCAGCCTACAAGACAGCTACGAGCAGTACTTC.

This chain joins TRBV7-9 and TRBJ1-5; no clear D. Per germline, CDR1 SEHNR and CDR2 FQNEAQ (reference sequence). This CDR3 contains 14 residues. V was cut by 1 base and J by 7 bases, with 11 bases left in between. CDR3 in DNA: TGTGCCAGCAGCTTAGATTCAGGACGGCAGCCCCAGCATTTT. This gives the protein CASSLDSGRQPQHF. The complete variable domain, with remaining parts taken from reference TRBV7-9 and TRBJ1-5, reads DTGVSQNPRHKITKRGQNVTFRCDPISEHNRLYWYRQTLGQGPEFLTYFQNEAQLEKSRLLSDRFSAERPKGSFSTLEIQRTEQGDSAMYLCASSLDSGRQPQHFGDGTRLSIL.

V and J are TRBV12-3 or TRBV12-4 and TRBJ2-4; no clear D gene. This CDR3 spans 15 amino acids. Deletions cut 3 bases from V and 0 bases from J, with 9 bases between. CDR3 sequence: CASSFYREAKNIQYF. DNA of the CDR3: TGTGCCAGCAGTTTTTACAGAGAAGCCAAAAACATTCAGTACTTC.

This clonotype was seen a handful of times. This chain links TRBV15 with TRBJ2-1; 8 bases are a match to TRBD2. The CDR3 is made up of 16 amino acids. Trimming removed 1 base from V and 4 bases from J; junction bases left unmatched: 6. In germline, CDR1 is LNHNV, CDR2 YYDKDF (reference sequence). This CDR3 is CATSRVTSGIYNEQFF. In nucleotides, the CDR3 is TGTGCCACCAGCAGAGTAACTAGCGGTATATACAATGAGCAGTTCTTC. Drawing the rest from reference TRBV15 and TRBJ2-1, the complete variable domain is DAMVIQNPRYQVTQFGKPVTLSCSQTLNHNVMYWYQQKSSQAPKLLFHYYDKDFNNEADTPDNFQSRRPNTSFCFLDIRSPGLGDTAMYLCATSRVTSGIYNEQFFGPGTRLTVL.

The CDR3 sequence: CASGPGRGSYNEQFF. For the CDR3, the DNA is TGTGCCAGCGGCCCCGGGAGAGGCTCCTACAATGAGCAGTTCTTC. The chain links TRBV7-2 to TRBJ2-1; a weak D match, TRBD2 (6 bases). The V end was cut by 8 bases, the J end by 0 bases, with 14 bases between. Germline V gives CDR1 SGHTA, CDR2 FQGNSA. This CDR3 has 15 amino acids.

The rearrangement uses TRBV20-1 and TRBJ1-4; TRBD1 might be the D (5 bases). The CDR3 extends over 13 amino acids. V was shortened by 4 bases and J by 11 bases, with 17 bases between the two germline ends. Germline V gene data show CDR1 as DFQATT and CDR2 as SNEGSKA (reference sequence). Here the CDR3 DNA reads TGCAGTGCTAAGGGACCGAGCCCAGTGAAACTGTTTTTT. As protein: CSAKGPSPVKLFF.

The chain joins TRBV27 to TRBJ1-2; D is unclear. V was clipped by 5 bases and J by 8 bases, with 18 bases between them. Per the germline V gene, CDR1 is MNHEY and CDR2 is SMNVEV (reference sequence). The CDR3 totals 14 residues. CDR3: CASSPSTSLEGYTF. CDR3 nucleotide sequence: TGTGCCAGCAGTCCCTCGACGTCTTTGGAGGGCTACACCTTC.

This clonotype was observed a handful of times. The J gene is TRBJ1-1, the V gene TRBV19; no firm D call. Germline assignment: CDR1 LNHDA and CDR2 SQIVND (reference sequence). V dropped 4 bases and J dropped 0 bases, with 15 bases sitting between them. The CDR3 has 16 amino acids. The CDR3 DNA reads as TGTGCCAGTAGTACCTCTCTTATCGGTATGAACACTGAAGCTTTCTTT. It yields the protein CASSTSLIGMNTEAFF.

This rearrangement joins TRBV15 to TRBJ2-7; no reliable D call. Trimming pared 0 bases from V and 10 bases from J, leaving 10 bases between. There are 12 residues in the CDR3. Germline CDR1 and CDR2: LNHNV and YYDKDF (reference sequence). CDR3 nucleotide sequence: TGTGCCACCAGCAGAGATGAAGATAAACAGTACTTC. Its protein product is CATSRDEDKQYF.

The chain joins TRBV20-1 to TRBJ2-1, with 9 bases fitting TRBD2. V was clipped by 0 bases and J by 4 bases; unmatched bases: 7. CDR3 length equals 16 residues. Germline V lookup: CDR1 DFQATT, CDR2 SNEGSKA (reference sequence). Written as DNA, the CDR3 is TGCAGTGCTAGAGAGGTTAGCGGGGGATATTACAATGAGCAGTTCTTC. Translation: CSAREVSGGYYNEQFF.

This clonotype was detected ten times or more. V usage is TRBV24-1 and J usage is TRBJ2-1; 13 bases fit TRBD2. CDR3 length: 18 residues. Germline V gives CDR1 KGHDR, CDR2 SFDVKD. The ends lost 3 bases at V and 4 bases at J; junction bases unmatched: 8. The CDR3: CATSDPSRTSGSYNEQFF. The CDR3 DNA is TGTGCCACCAGTGATCCAAGCCGGACTAGCGGGAGTTACAATGAGCAGTTCTTC.

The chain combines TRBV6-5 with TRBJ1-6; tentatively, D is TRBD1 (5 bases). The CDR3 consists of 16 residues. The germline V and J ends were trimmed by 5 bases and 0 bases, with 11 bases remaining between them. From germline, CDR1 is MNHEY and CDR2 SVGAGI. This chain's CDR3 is CASSRRQSSYNSPLHF. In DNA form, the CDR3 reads TGTGCCAGCAGTCGCCGACAGAGCTCCTATAATTCACCCCTCCACTTT.

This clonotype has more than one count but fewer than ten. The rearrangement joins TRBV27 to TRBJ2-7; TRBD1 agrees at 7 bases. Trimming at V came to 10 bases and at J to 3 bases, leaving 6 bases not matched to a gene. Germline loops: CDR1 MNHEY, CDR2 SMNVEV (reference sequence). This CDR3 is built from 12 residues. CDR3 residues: CATGTDNYEQYF. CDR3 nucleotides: TGTGCCACCGGGACAGACAACTACGAGCAGTACTTC.

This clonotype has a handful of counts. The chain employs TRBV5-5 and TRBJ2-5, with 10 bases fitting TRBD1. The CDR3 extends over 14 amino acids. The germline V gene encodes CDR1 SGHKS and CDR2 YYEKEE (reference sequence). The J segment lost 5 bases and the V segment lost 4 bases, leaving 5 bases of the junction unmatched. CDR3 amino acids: CASSAWTGGETQYF. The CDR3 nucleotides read TGTGCCAGCAGCGCCTGGACAGGGGGGGAGACCCAGTACTTC.

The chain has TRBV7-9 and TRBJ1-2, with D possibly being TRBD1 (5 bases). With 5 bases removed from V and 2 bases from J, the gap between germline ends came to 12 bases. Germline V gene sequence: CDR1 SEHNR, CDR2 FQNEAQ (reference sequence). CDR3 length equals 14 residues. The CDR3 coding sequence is TGTGCCAGCAGCCCTGGGGAGGGGAACTATGGCTACACCTTC. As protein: CASSPGEGNYGYTF. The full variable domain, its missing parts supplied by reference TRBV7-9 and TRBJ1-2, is DTGVSQNPRHKITKRGQNVTFRCDPISEHNRLYWYRQTLGQGPEFLTYFQNEAQLEKSRLLSDRFSAERPKGSFSTLEIQRTEQGDSAMYLCASSPGEGNYGYTFGSGTRLTVV.

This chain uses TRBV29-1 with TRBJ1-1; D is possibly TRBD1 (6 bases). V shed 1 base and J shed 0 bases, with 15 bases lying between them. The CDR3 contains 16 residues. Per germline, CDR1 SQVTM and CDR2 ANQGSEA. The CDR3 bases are TGCAGCGTTGAAGGATCAGGGGCGGCGATGAACACTGAAGCTTTCTTT. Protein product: CSVEGSGAAMNTEAFF.